This TCR beta chain was obtained from a study of blood T cell repertoires in COVID-19. Overall study context: The analysed material was cDNA or gDNA that came from T cells, B-cell-depleted T cells, or PBMCs.

Data came from immunoSEQ multiplex PCR; TCRdb stores just in-frame clones and leaves some out. The sample shows about 190,000 clones, approximately 81% of them seen only once. Germline V gene data show CDR1 as GTSNPN and CDR2 as SVGIG (reference sequence). The CDR3 sequence is 13 residues long. The V and J ends lost 8 bases and 0 bases, in that order; junction bases with no gene match: 6. The TCR originated in an elderly woman with active or convalescent COVID-19. V usage is TRBV30 and J usage is TRBJ1-1, with TRBD1 matching 7 bases. Sequenced input: peripheral blood. The CDR3 DNA sequence: TGTGCCGGCTCGGGACAGATGAACACTGAAGCTTTCTTT. This translates into CAGSGQMNTEAFF.